This T cell receptor (beta chain) was found in a study of T-cell reconstitution after alpha-beta-depleted transplantation in children. The ends were cut back, 0 bases at V and 1 base at J, with 4 bases in the middle. The germline CDR1 and CDR2 sequences are SGDLS and YYNGEE. CDR3 size: 13 residues. Unique molecular identifiers featured in how the TCRbeta library was prepared. TCRdb fed the PCR reads into MiXCR, producing one record per CDR3 protein. The sample contains around 600,000 distinct CDR3 sequences, roughly 10% of which appear only once. This clonotype was detected many times. The source of this sequence is a human donor who donated a stem cell graft to a child with acute myeloid leukemia. The gene calls are TRBV9 and TRBJ1-2; no definite D call. Sample: PBMCs from the stem cell graft donor, taken from the stem cell graft. This CDR3 is CASSVDGNYGYTF. The CDR3 coding sequence is TGTGCCAGCAGCGTAGACGGTAACTATGGCTACACCTTC.